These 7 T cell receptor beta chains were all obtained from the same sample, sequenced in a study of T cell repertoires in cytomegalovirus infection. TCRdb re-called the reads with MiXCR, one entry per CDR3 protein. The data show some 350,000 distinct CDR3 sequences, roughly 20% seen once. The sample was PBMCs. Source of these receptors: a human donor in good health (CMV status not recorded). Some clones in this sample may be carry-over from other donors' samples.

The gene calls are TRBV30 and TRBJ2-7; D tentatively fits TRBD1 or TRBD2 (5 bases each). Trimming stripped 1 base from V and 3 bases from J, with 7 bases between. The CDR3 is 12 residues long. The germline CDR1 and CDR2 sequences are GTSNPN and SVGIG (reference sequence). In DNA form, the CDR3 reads TGTGCCTGGAGTGGGGACGGCTACGAGCAGTACTTC. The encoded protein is CAWSGDGYEQYF.

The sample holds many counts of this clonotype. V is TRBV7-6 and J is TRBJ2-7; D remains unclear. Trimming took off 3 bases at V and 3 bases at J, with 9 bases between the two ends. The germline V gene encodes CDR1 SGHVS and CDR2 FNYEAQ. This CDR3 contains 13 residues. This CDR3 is CASSFGSRYEQYF. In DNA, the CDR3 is TGTGCCAGCAGCTTCGGCTCCCGCTACGAGCAGTACTTC.

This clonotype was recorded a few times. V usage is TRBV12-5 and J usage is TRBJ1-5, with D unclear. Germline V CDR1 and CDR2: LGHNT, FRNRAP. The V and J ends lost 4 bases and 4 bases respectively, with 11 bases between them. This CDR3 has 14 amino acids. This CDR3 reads CASGWGQGNQPQHF. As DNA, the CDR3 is TGTGCTAGTGGTTGGGGTCAAGGAAATCAGCCCCAGCATTTT.

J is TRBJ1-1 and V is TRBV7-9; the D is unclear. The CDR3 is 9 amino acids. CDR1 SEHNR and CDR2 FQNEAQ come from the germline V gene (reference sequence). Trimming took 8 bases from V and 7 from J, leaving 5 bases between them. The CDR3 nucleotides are TGTGCCAGCCCAAATGAAGCTTTCTTT. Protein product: CASPNEAFF.

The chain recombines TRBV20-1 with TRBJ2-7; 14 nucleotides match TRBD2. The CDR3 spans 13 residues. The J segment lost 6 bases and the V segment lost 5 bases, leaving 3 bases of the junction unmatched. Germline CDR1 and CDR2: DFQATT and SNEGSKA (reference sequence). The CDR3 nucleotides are TGCAGTGCTCCGGGACTAGCGGGAGCCGAGCAGTACTTC. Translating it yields CSAPGLAGAEQYF.

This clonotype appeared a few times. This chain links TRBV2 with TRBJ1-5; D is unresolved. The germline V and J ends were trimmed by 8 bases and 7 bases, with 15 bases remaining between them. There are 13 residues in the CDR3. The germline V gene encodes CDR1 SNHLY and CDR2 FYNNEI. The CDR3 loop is CASLAREDQPQHF. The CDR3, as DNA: TGTGCCAGCCTGGCAAGGGAAGACCAGCCCCAGCATTTT.

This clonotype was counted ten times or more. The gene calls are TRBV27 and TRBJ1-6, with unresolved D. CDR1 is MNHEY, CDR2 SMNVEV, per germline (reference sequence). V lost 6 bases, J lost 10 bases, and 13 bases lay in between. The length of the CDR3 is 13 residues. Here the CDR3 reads CASRVGGGSPLHF. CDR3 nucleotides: TGTGCCAGCAGGGTTGGCGGTGGGTCACCCCTCCACTTT.